A selection of T cell receptor beta chains follows, all from one sample in a study of T cell clones after liver transplantation. TCRdb's copy holds only in-frame clones and misses some; the assay was immunoSEQ multiplex PCR. This sample has 9,000 to 9,500 clones, with around 73% found just once. The specimen was CD8+ T cells from blood, collected at the 22-month timepoint. The receptors come from a human patient who received a liver transplant. Part of the T cell pool may stem from the graft donor. Both conserved end residues are part of each CDR3. Fields, in order: clone size, CDR3 length, D gene, V gene, J gene, CDR3 protein, CDR3 DNA. D genes are given only for firm matches. Clone size is given for some rows only: seen once, a few or many times, or a class if the clone is expanded.

-	15	TRBD1	TRBV6-5	TRBJ2-1	CASSPGTGVWNEQFF	TGTGCCAGCAGTCCCGGGACAGGGGTGTGGAATGAGCAGTTCTTC
few	15	-	TRBV10-3	TRBJ2-1	CAIREDGSSYNEQFF	TGTGCCATCAGAGAGGACGGGAGCTCCTACAATGAGCAGTTCTTC
-	18	-	TRBV21-1	TRBJ2-3	CASSKEWLAGGLTDTQYF	TGTGCCAGCAGCAAAGAATGGTTAGCGGGGGGGCTTACAGATACGCAGTATTTT
-	13	-	TRBV2	TRBJ1-2	CASRENPIWSYTF	TGTGCCAGCAGGGAAAATCCCATATGGAGCTACACCTTC
-	15	-	TRBV21-1	TRBJ2-2	CASSPSADYTGELFF	TGTGCCAGCAGCCCCTCGGCAGATTACACCGGGGAGCTGTTTTTT
-	14	TRBD1	TRBV7-6	TRBJ2-7	CASSNSGTGHEQYF	TGTGCCAGCAGCAACTCCGGGACAGGGCACGAGCAGTACTTC
-	18	TRBD2	TRBV4-2	TRBJ2-1	CASSQEGLAGSSYNEQFF	TGTGCCAGCAGCCAAGAGGGACTAGCGGGGAGCTCCTACAATGAGCAGTTCTTC
once	15	TRBD2	TRBV11-2	TRBJ2-7	CASSYEAGGVHEQYF	TGTGCCAGCAGCTACGAAGCGGGGGGCGTCCACGAGCAGTACTTC
once	14	TRBD2	TRBV27	TRBJ2-7	CASSLRTSSYEQYF	TGTGCCAGCAGTCTACGGACTAGCTCCTACGAGCAGTACTTC
few	14	-	TRBV5-4	TRBJ1-1	CASSLSQGTTEAFF	TGTGCCAGCAGCTTGTCTCAGGGGACCACTGAAGCTTTCTTT
-	14	-	TRBV19	TRBJ1-2	CASRHPQGVYGYTF	TGTGCCAGTAGGCACCCCCAGGGAGTCTATGGCTACACCTTC
-	17	-	TRBV11-2	TRBJ2-1	CASSLAGGPSSYNEQFF	TGTGCCAGCAGCTTAGCTGGCGGCCCAAGCTCCTACAATGAGCAGTTCTTC
-	13	-	TRBV13	TRBJ1-2	CASSLGQIYGYTF	TGTGCCAGCAGCCTTGGACAGATCTATGGCTACACCTTC
-	14	TRBD1	TRBV11-1	TRBJ2-7	CASSHPDREGEQYF	TGTGCCAGCAGCCATCCCGACAGGGAAGGCGAGCAGTACTTC
-	15	-	TRBV28	TRBJ2-3	CASSSLWGSTDTQYF	TGTGCCAGCAGTTCCCTTTGGGGTAGCACAGATACGCAGTATTTT
-	14	TRBD1	TRBV7-8	TRBJ1-1	CASSPGTGYSEAFF	TGTGCCAGCAGCCCCGGGACAGGGTATTCCGAAGCTTTCTTT
few	17	TRBD2	TRBV6-4	TRBJ2-3	CASSDSASGGGTDTQYF	TGTGCCAGCAGTGACTCTGCTAGCGGGGGTGGCACAGATACGCAGTATTTT
-	14	-	TRBV11-2	TRBJ1-1	CASSPRVGLTEAFF	TGTGCCAGCAGCCCCAGGGTCGGCCTAACTGAAGCTTTCTTT
-	16	TRBD2	TRBV5-1	TRBJ2-7	CASSRRTSGTFYEQYF	TGCGCCAGCAGCCGCCGTACTAGCGGGACCTTCTACGAGCAGTACTTC
-	14	-	TRBV5-4	TRBJ2-7	CASSLQRGAYEQYF	TGTGCCAGCAGCTTGCAGAGGGGGGCCTACGAGCAGTACTTC
-	15	-	TRBV30	TRBJ2-1	CAWSGDRSSYNEQFF	TGTGCCTGGAGTGGGGATCGGAGTTCCTACAATGAGCAGTTCTTC
-	15	-	TRBV9	TRBJ2-5	CASSPDGRHQETQYF	TGTGCCAGCAGCCCGGACGGGCGTCACCAAGAGACCCAGTACTTC
once	16	TRBD1	TRBV4-1	TRBJ1-5	CASSQESGQGNQPQHF	TGCGCCAGCAGCCAAGAATCTGGACAGGGCAATCAGCCCCAGCATTTT
-	16	-	TRBV14	TRBJ2-2	CASSQAMMSGTGELFF	TGTGCCAGCAGCCAAGCAATGATGTCAGGAACCGGGGAGCTGTTTTTT
-	14	-	TRBV13	TRBJ2-7	CASSQGRGRNEQYF	TGTGCCAGCAGCCAGGGGCGGGGGAGGAACGAGCAGTACTTC
few	15	-	TRBV28	TRBJ2-7	CASSRRPTGFYEQYF	TGTGCCAGCAGCCGTCGGCCGACTGGGTTCTACGAGCAGTACTTC
-	12	-	TRBV4-1	TRBJ1-1	CASSLGNTEAFF	TGCGCCAGCAGCCTGGGAAACACTGAAGCTTTCTTT
-	15	-	TRBV5-4	TRBJ2-7	CASSLAGPLGHEQYF	TGTGCCAGCAGCTTGGCGGGGCCCCTAGGCCACGAGCAGTACTTC
-	14	-	TRBV7-9	TRBJ2-3	CASTSPGGRDTQYF	TGTGCCAGCACCTCTCCGGGTGGTCGGGATACGCAGTATTTT
-	14	-	TRBV7-2	TRBJ2-1	CASSLPDKYNEQFF	TGTGCCAGCAGCTTACCTGACAAGTACAATGAGCAGTTCTTC
-	14	-	TRBV4-2	TRBJ1-6	CASSQDQGLSPLHF	TGTGCCAGCAGCCAAGATCAGGGCTTATCACCCCTCCACTTT
-	12	-	TRBV7-3	TRBJ1-5	CASSRLSNPQHF	TGTGCCAGCAGCCGTTTGTCCAATCCCCAGCATTTT
-	13	-	TRBV7-9	TRBJ2-7	CASSLAGRNEQYF	TGTGCCAGCAGCTTAGCTGGCCGGAACGAGCAGTACTTC
-	14	-	TRBV5-8	TRBJ1-4	CASSLWEVHEKLFF	TGTGCCAGCAGCTTGTGGGAGGTGCATGAAAAACTGTTTTTT
few	14	-	TRBV7-9	TRBJ2-7	CASSRDPRFYEQYF	TGTGCCAGCAGCCGAGACCCCCGGTTCTACGAGCAGTACTTC
-	12	-	TRBV5-6	TRBJ2-7	CASSLVPYEQYF	TGTGCCAGCAGCTTGGTCCCCTACGAGCAGTACTTC
-	10	-	TRBV9	TRBJ1-2	CASRGEGYTF	TGTGCCAGCAGAGGGGAAGGCTACACCTTC
-	15	TRBD2	TRBV6-5	TRBJ2-3	CASSPTGGSSDTQYF	TGTGCCAGCAGTCCTACCGGGGGGAGTTCAGATACGCAGTATTTT
-	12	-	TRBV14	TRBJ2-2	CASSFGSGELFF	TGTGCCAGCAGCTTTGGGTCCGGGGAGCTGTTTTTT
-	15	-	TRBV5-6	TRBJ1-5	CASSGRTDSNQPQHF	TGTGCCAGCAGTGGCAGGACTGATAGCAATCAGCCCCAGCATTTT
few	15	TRBD2	TRBV7-8	TRBJ2-7	CASSLIAGESYEQYF	TGTGCCAGCAGCCTAATAGCGGGGGAGTCCTACGAGCAGTACTTC
-	13	-	TRBV28	TRBJ1-2	CASSLIEVYGYTF	TGTGCCAGCAGTTTAATTGAGGTCTATGGCTACACCTTC
-	15	-	TRBV11-3	TRBJ2-1	CASSFRAGGYNEQFF	TGTGCCAGCAGTTTCCGGGCTGGGGGGTACAATGAGCAGTTCTTC
-	11	-	TRBV27	TRBJ2-3	CASRRTDTQYF	TGTGCCAGCAGGCGCACAGATACGCAGTATTTT
-	12	-	TRBV27	TRBJ2-1	CASIWTNNEQFF	TGTGCCAGCATCTGGACAAACAATGAGCAGTTCTTC
-	16	TRBD1	TRBV28	TRBJ1-5	CASSPRQGGGNQPQHF	TGTGCCAGCAGTCCGAGACAGGGGGGTGGCAATCAGCCCCAGCATTTT
-	14	-	TRBV6-5	TRBJ2-5	CASSQPGLGETQYF	TGTGCCAGCAGTCAGCCCGGGCTGGGGGAGACCCAGTACTTC
-	16	-	TRBV6-5	TRBJ2-5	CASSYGAPGPGETQYF	TGTGCCAGCAGTTACGGAGCCCCAGGGCCCGGAGAGACCCAGTACTTC
-	13	-	TRBV30	TRBJ2-1	CAWSYEGYNEQFF	TGTGCCTGGAGTTACGAAGGCTACAATGAGCAGTTCTTC
-	14	TRBD1	TRBV5-6	TRBJ1-1	CASTGQGESTEAFF	TGTGCCAGCACCGGACAGGGGGAGAGCACTGAAGCTTTCTTT